This TCR beta chain was retrieved from a study of spatial heterogeneity in lung cancer. Across the whole study: Averaged across combinations, each unique TCR and UMI pairing appeared more than ten times in raw reads, which were uncorrected.

The V gene lost 2 bases and the J gene lost 2 bases, with 7 bases spanning the gap. The germline CDR1 and CDR2 sequences are WSHSY and SAAADI. The CDR3 spans 15 residues. TCRdb reprocessed the 5' RACE reads via MiXCR and lists one record per CDR3 protein. The sample holds roughly 1,700 distinct CDR3 sequences, approximately 22% seen once. As to time point: sample taken at primary tumor resection. Samples were donated by 72 untreated early-stage non-small cell lung cancer patients. The authors sequenced whole RNA from tumor, nontumor lung or frozen PBMC without sorting. By frequency in the sample, this clonotype is large.

The sequences come from normal lung tissue next to the tumor, collected at surgery. The source is a male donor with early-stage non-small cell lung cancer. The chain has TRBV10-2 and TRBJ2-6, with D hard to call. CDR3 residues: CASSEGGAGANVLTF. CDR3 sequence (DNA): TGCGCCAGCAGTGAGGGTGGGGCTGGGGCCAACGTCCTGACTTTC.